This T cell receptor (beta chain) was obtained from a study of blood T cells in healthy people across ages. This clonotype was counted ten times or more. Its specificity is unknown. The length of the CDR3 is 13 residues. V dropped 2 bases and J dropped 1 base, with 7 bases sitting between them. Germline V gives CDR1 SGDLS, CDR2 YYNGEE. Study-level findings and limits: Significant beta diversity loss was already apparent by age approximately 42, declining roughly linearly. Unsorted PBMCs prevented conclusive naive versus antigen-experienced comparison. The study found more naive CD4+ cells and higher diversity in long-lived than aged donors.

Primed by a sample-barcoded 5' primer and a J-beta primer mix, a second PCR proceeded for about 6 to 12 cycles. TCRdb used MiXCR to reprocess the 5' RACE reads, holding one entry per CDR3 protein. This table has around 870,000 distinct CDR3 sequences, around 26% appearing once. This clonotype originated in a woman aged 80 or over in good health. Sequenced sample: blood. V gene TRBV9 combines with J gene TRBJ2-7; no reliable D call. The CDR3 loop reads CASSVEESYEQYF. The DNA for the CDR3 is TGTGCCAGCAGCGTTGAGGAGTCCTACGAGCAGTACTTC.